Here is one TCR beta chain with its context. The antigen remains unidentified. This sample was included in a study of identical twins. The CDR3 has 18 amino acids. V was pared by 4 bases and J by 0 bases, with 20 bases between. Germline V gene sequence: CDR1 SGHDN, CDR2 FVKESK. The donors were all healthy and Caucasian. It was template switching that added a universal primer site, and there were unique molecular identifiers on the cDNA. TCRdb re-called the 5' RACE reads with MiXCR, one entry per CDR3 protein. Among hundreds of thousands of distinct CDR3 sequences listed, less than 9% were seen once. Findings and caveats of the study: Out-of-frame alpha sequences common to twins exhibited a surplus of low generation probability.

This same sample was also part of a study on yellow fever vaccine responses in identical twins. That source notes: Among the twins, the vaccine T cell response reportedly seemed partly convergent and partly personalized.

The chain joins TRBV14 to TRBJ2-3, with D possibly TRBD2 on 6 matching bases. The sample taken for sequencing was PBMCs. This receptor was identified in a woman aged 18-29 years in good health. The CDR3 reads CASSPLLGRGASTDTQYF. The CDR3 nucleotides read TGTGCCAGCAGCCCTCTCCTCGGGCGGGGCGCTAGCACAGATACGCAGTATTTT.